The clone carrying this TCR beta chain was seen many times. Its target is unknown. The data originate from a study of shared clonotypes between healthy human individuals. DNA input for the unsorted PBMC replicate PCRs was 300 ng, 25,000 to 35,000 T cell genomes. The protocol was immunoSEQ multiplex PCR, while the TCRdb copy is restricted to in-frame clones and leaves out a portion. The table records some 470,000 clones, around 78% of them present only once. Study-level findings and limits: Sharing of clonotypes among donors was expected to vary with sequencing depth.

The CDR3 has 18 amino acids. From germline, CDR1 is KGHSH and CDR2 LQKENI. The junction had 13 bases not matched to a gene; V was cut back by 2 bases and J by 7 bases. The sample taken for sequencing was PBMCs. V and J are TRBV18 and TRBJ2-1; 11 nucleotides align to TRBD2. This sequence originates from a woman between 35 and 50 years old in good health. Some clones in this sample may be carry-over from other donors' samples. CDR3 sequence (DNA): TGTGCCAGCTCACCATCCCATCAGTCACTAGCGGGAGTGAATGAGCAGTTCTTC. Translation gives CASSPSHQSLAGVNEQFF.